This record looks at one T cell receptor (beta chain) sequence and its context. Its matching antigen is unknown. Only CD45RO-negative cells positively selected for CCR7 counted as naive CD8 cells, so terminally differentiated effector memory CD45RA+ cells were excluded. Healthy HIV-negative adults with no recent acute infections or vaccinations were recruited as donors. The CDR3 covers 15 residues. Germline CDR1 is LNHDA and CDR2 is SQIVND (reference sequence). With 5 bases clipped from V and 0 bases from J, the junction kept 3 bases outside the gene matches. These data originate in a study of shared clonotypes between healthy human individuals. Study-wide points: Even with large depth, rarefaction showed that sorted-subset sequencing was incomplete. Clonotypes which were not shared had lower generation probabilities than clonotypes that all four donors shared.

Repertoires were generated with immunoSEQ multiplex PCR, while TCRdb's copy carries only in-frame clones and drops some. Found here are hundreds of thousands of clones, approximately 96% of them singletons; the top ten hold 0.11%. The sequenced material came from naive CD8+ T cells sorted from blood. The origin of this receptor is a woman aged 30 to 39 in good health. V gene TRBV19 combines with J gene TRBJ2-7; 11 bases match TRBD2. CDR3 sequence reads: CASSLAGGSSYEQYF. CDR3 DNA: TGTGCCAGTAGTTTAGCGGGAGGGTCCTCCTACGAGCAGTACTTC.